A single sample gave rise to the 30 T cell receptor beta chains below, sequenced in a study of beta chain features in type 1 diabetes. General study results and limits: Moderately but significantly shorter TCRB CDR3s were found in Type 1 diabetes patients in all four CD4+ subsets.

The antigens these receptors bind are not known. The study reverse transcribed the entire isolated RNA, so it sequenced expressed TCRB transcripts. The assay was immunoSEQ multiplex PCR, and TCRdb's table has in-frame clones only and misses some. Counted here are around 56,000 clones, roughly half occurring once; the ten biggest clones make up 2% to 3%. The sequenced material came from Tregs from blood. The receptors stem from a woman aged 40 to 49 with type 1 diabetes.

In this sample, this clone turned up a few times. V usage is TRBV6-1 and J usage is TRBJ1-4; D is perhaps TRBD1 (5 bases). Germline CDR1 reads MNHNS; CDR2 reads SASEGT. The CDR3 loop spans 13 amino acids. The germline V and J ends were trimmed by 11 bases and 5 bases, with 15 bases remaining between them. The CDR3 DNA reads TGTGCCGTACGAGCAGGGAAGAATGAAAAACTGTTTTTT. Its protein is CAVRAGKNEKLFF.

CDR3 DNA: TGTGCCACCCGGGAGCGGGACACTGAAGCTTTCTTT. This codes for CATRERDTEAFF. The chain combines TRBV28 with TRBJ1-1; D ambiguous. Germline CDR1 MDHEN, CDR2 SYDVKM. This CDR3 has 12 residues. The V gene lost 10 bases and the J gene lost 3 bases, with 12 bases spanning the gap.

The chain employs TRBV6-1 and TRBJ2-5, with 8 bases that match TRBD2. The CDR3 runs to 13 residues. Looked up from germline, CDR1 is MNHNS and CDR2 is SASEGT. J was trimmed by 5 bases and V by 4 bases; bases with no gene match: 3. The CDR3 region has the DNA TGTGCCAGCAGTGCGGGGGGGAGGGAGACCCAGTACTTC. Protein product: CASSAGGRETQYF.

This clone showed up just a few times. The rearrangement uses TRBV29-1 and TRBJ1-1, with 9 bases fitting TRBD1. Germline V gene sequence: CDR1 SQVTM, CDR2 ANQGSEA. After removal of 3 bases from V and 4 bases from J, the junction contained 3 bases not matched to a gene. The length of the CDR3 is 13 residues. The CDR3 here is CSVDETGGTEAFF. The CDR3 DNA is TGCAGCGTTGATGAGACAGGGGGCACTGAAGCTTTCTTT.

This clone was seen a single time. V and J are TRBV20-1 and TRBJ2-7, with 8 bases identical to TRBD1. V shed 4 bases and J 6 bases; nucleotides not matched to a gene: 2. From germline, CDR1 is DFQATT and CDR2 SNEGSKA (reference sequence). The CDR3 has 11 residues. CDR3 bases: TGCAGTGCTACGGACAGGGCCGAGCAGTACTTC. This translates into CSATDRAEQYF.

The chain has TRBV19 and TRBJ2-1; D is possibly TRBD2 (6 bases). CDR1 and CDR2 (germline): LNHDA, SQIVND (reference sequence). This CDR3 region has 16 residues. V was trimmed by 5 bases and J by 0 bases, leaving 14 bases between them. CDR3 sequence (DNA): TGTGCCAGTAGTTCCATTAGCGGATCCTCCTACAATGAGCAGTTCTTC. This gives the protein CASSSISGSSYNEQFF.

This rearrangement joins TRBV7-2 to TRBJ2-7; 10 bases are shared with TRBD2. Germline CDR1 reads SGHTA; CDR2 reads FQGNSA. The V and J ends lost 7 bases and 4 bases, in that order; junction bases with no gene match: 7. The CDR3 consists of 14 residues. The DNA for the CDR3 is TGTGCCAGCAACCCGACTAGCGGGTCTTACGAGCAGTACTTC. The encoded protein is CASNPTSGSYEQYF.

This clone was counted only a few times. The rearrangement uses TRBV4-1 and TRBJ2-7, with a tentative D call TRBD2 (6 bases). The CDR3 is 21 amino acids. Trimming stripped 0 bases from V and 2 bases from J, with 29 bases between. Germline values: CDR1 MGHRA, CDR2 YSYEKL. As DNA, the CDR3 is TGCGCCAGCAGCCAAGATTGGACTATGGCGTTAACCGGGACCGCTACCTACGAGCAGTACTTC. Translating gives CASSQDWTMALTGTATYEQYF.

This sequence joins TRBV19 and TRBJ2-3, with TRBD2 identical over 7 bases. This CDR3 has 11 residues. CDR1 is LNHDA, CDR2 SQIVND, per germline (reference sequence). Germline trimming cut 3 bases from V and 10 bases from J; bases unmatched to any gene: 1. The CDR3 spells CASSIREAQYF. The CDR3 DNA follows: TGTGCCAGTAGTATTCGGGAGGCGCAGTATTTT.

This clone has a handful of counts. The chain uses TRBV5-4 and TRBJ1-1; D is perhaps TRBD1 (6 bases). CDR3 length: 14 amino acids. CDR1 is SGHNT and CDR2 is YYREEE in the germline V gene (reference sequence). Trimming took off 4 bases at V and 1 base at J, with 11 bases between the two ends. The CDR3 DNA follows: TGTGCCAGCAGCACAGGGCAGGGGAACACTGAAGCTTTCTTT. It translates to CASSTGQGNTEAFF.

The V call is TRBV5-1, the J call TRBJ1-2; no clear D. The germline gives CDR1 SGHRS, CDR2 YFSETQ. V was cut by 0 bases and J by 0 bases, with 6 bases left in between. The CDR3 loop spans 14 amino acids. For the CDR3, the DNA is TGCGCCAGCAGCTTGGCCGGGGCTAACTATGGCTACACCTTC. Its translation is CASSLAGANYGYTF.

The chain joins TRBV7-6 to TRBJ2-5, with D maybe TRBD2 (5 bases). The CDR3 has 16 amino acids. CDR1 is SGHVS and CDR2 is FNYEAQ in the germline V gene. V lost 1 base and J lost 0, with 12 bases in between. CDR3 nucleotide sequence: TGTGCCAGCAGCTTAGAGACGGGGAGACACCAAGAGACCCAGTACTTC. It yields the protein CASSLETGRHQETQYF.

This chain connects TRBV7-3 to TRBJ2-5, with 11 bases that match TRBD2. Germline V CDR1 and CDR2: SGHTA, FQGTGA. The CDR3 spans 15 residues. Trimming at V came to 5 bases and at J to 2 bases, leaving 4 bases not matched to a gene. CDR3 coding DNA: TGTGCCAGCAGCGAACGGACTAGCGGGCAAGAGACCCAGTACTTC. This encodes CASSERTSGQETQYF.

V gene TRBV10-3 combines with J gene TRBJ1-1; TRBD1 matches at 7 bases. Losses at the gene ends were 2 bases for V and 5 bases for J; bases not matched to a gene: 8. CDR3 length: 15 residues. The germline gives CDR1 ENHRY, CDR2 SYGVKD. CDR3 region: CAISERTGTVTEAFF. The CDR3 DNA sequence: TGTGCCATCAGTGAGAGGACAGGCACGGTGACTGAAGCTTTCTTT.

This rearrangement joins TRBV19 to TRBJ2-5; D gene unclear. V lost 6 bases and J 5 bases, leaving 16 bases between the germline ends. Per germline, CDR1 LNHDA and CDR2 SQIVND (reference sequence). This CDR3 is 14 amino acids long. The CDR3 protein is CASRRNFLAETQYF. CDR3 nucleotide sequence: TGTGCCAGTAGGAGGAACTTCCTCGCCGAGACCCAGTACTTC.

This chain uses TRBV4-3 with TRBJ1-1, with 9 bases matching TRBD1. CDR3 length: 18 amino acids. Trimming at V came to 1 base and at J to 1 base, leaving 10 bases not matched to a gene. Germline loops: CDR1 LGHNA, CDR2 YSLEER. The CDR3 sequence is CASSQVAGQGIGNTEAFF. The CDR3 nucleotides read TGCGCCAGCAGCCAAGTGGCGGGACAGGGAATCGGGAACACTGAAGCTTTCTTT.

This clone was seen only a few times. The chain has TRBV5-4 and TRBJ2-3; D possibly corresponds to TRBD1 (6 bases). CDR1 is SGHNT, CDR2 YYREEE, per germline (reference sequence). Trimming removed 1 base from V and 5 bases from J, with 11 bases in between. The CDR3 length is 14 residues. The CDR3 DNA is TGTGCCAGCAGCTTGCCCCTAGGGGGAGATACGCAGTATTTT. It encodes CASSLPLGGDTQYF.

This clone appeared a few times. This chain joins TRBV30 and TRBJ2-6; TRBD1 is a possible D gene (6 bases). Germline V gene sequence: CDR1 GTSNPN, CDR2 SVGIG (reference sequence). V was cut by 3 bases and J by 6 bases, with 12 bases left in between. CDR3 length: 14 amino acids. The CDR3 here is CAWSRGHEANVLTF. For the CDR3, the DNA is TGTGCCTGGAGCAGGGGTCATGAGGCCAACGTCCTGACTTTC.

The rearrangement uses TRBV7-3 and TRBJ2-2; D might be TRBD1 (5 bases). V was shortened by 4 bases and J by 5 bases, with 8 bases between the two germline ends. Germline CDR1 reads SGHTA; CDR2 reads FQGTGA. The CDR3 covers 13 residues. This chain's CDR3 is CASSSTVTGELFF. In DNA, the CDR3 is TGTGCCAGCAGCTCGACAGTAACCGGGGAGCTGTTTTTT.

The chain carries TRBV5-4 and TRBJ1-5; 9 nucleotides agree with TRBD1. CDR3 size: 15 residues. V lost 0 bases, J lost 6 bases, and 4 bases stayed unmatched. Germline V lookup: CDR1 SGHNT, CDR2 YYREEE (reference sequence). In DNA form, the CDR3 reads TGTGCCAGCAGCTTGGGGACAGGGGAGGGTCAGCCCCAGCATTTT. Its protein product is CASSLGTGEGQPQHF.

In this sample, this clone turned up a few times. This chain connects TRBV7-8 to TRBJ2-1; D is uncertain. Germline V gene lookup returns CDR1 SGHVS and CDR2 FQNEAQ. CDR3 length: 12 amino acids. Trimming took 4 bases from V and 12 from J, leaving 13 bases between them. The CDR3 bases are TGTGCCAGCAGCTCCCAATTGACGGGGCAGTTCTTC. It codes for CASSSQLTGQFF.

This sequence joins TRBV7-9 and TRBJ1-6, with TRBD1 matching 10 bases. Germline lookup yields CDR1 SEHNR and CDR2 FQNEAQ (reference sequence). CDR3 length equals 17 residues. The V segment lost 3 bases and the J segment 8 bases; nucleotides outside the gene matches: 10. CDR3 residues: CASSFSLTGGIDSPLHF. CDR3 nucleotide sequence: TGTGCCAGCAGCTTCTCCTTGACAGGGGGCATCGATTCACCCCTCCACTTT.

This clone was picked up a small number of times. This chain links TRBV5-1 with TRBJ2-1; D is ambiguous. Trimming took 2 bases from V and 5 from J, leaving 8 bases between them. The CDR3 totals 13 residues. CDR1 is SGHRS and CDR2 is YFSETQ in the germline V gene. Here the CDR3 DNA reads TGCGCCAGCAGCTTCAGCGTTGACAATGAGCAGTTCTTC. Translating gives CASSFSVDNEQFF. The entire variable domain, with the rest obtained from reference TRBV5-1 and TRBJ2-1, is as follows: KAGVTQTPRYLIKTRGQQVTLSCSPISGHRSVSWYQQTPGQGLQFLFEYFSETQRNKGNFPGRFSGRQFSNSRSEMNVSTLELGDSALYLCASSFSVDNEQFFGPGTRLTVL.

V is TRBV2 and J is TRBJ2-5; TRBD2 aligns across 11 bases. V shed 5 bases, J shed 5 bases, and the junction held 10 bases outside the gene matches. The CDR3 extends over 16 amino acids. Germline CDR1 SNHLY, CDR2 FYNNEI. DNA for the CDR3: TGTGCCAGCAGTTTCTTGGGTAGCGGGAGGGGCGAGACCCAGTACTTC. It codes for CASSFLGSGRGETQYF. Full variable domain (outside the CDR3, taken from reference TRBV2 and TRBJ2-5): EPEVTQTPSHQVTQMGQEVILRCVPISNHLYFYWYRQILGQKVEFLVSFYNNEISEKSEIFDDQFSVERPDGSNFTLKIRSTKLEDSAMYFCASSFLGSGRGETQYFGPGTRLLVL.

The rearrangement links TRBV4-3 to TRBJ2-3, with 12 bases that match TRBD2. Trimming took 0 bases from V and 5 from J; bases not matched to a gene: 9. From germline, CDR1 is LGHNA and CDR2 YSLEER. This CDR3 has 18 residues. The CDR3 DNA sequence: TGCGCCAGCAGCCAAGACCCGCTAGCGGGAGGGCTAGAAGATACGCAGTATTTT. Residues: CASSQDPLAGGLEDTQYF.

The genes are TRBV6-5 and TRBJ1-1; the match to TRBD1 covers 7 bases. Germline assignment: CDR1 MNHEY and CDR2 SVGAGI. The CDR3 has 14 residues. V dropped 6 bases and J dropped 4; count of bases not matched to a gene: 8. CDR3 residues: CASRKGAGGTEAFF. In DNA form, the CDR3 reads TGTGCCAGCAGGAAGGGGGCTGGTGGCACTGAAGCTTTCTTT.

This clone showed up just a few times. The CDR3 is CASSGYGGASTYNSPLHF. In nucleotides, the CDR3 is TGTGCCAGCAGTGGTTACGGGGGGGCTTCTACCTATAATTCACCCCTCCACTTT. V and J are TRBV27 and TRBJ1-6; D is possibly TRBD1 (6 bases). CDR1 is MNHEY and CDR2 is SMNVEV in the germline V gene (reference sequence). Trimming removed 5 bases from V and 2 bases from J, with 19 bases in between. The CDR3 is 18 residues long.

This chain links TRBV4-3 with TRBJ2-7; D call uncertain. The germline V and J ends were trimmed by 0 bases and 3 bases, with 6 bases remaining between them. The CDR3 runs to 13 residues. Germline V lookup: CDR1 LGHNA, CDR2 YSLEER. CDR3 loop: CASSQEVSYEQYF. The DNA for the CDR3 is TGCGCCAGCAGCCAAGAGGTCAGCTACGAGCAGTACTTC.

The CDR3 reads CASSPGTGGTQYF. CDR3 sequence (DNA): TGTGCCAGCAGCCCCGGGACAGGGGGGACGCAGTATTTT. The chain is built from TRBV28 and TRBJ2-3; 11 bases map to TRBD1. CDR1 is MDHEN and CDR2 is SYDVKM in the germline V gene. The trim removed 6 bases at V and 9 bases at J, leaving 5 bases unmatched. This CDR3 has 13 residues.

This clone occurred once. V is TRBV11-2 and J is TRBJ2-5, with a weak D call TRBD2 (6 bases). This CDR3 is built from 13 residues. Per germline, CDR1 SGHAT and CDR2 FQNNGV. The ends were cut back, 5 bases at V and 2 bases at J, with 9 bases in the middle. The CDR3 coding sequence is TGTGCCAGCAGCCGGGGGTTACAAGAGACCCAGTACTTC. Amino acid sequence: CASSRGLQETQYF.